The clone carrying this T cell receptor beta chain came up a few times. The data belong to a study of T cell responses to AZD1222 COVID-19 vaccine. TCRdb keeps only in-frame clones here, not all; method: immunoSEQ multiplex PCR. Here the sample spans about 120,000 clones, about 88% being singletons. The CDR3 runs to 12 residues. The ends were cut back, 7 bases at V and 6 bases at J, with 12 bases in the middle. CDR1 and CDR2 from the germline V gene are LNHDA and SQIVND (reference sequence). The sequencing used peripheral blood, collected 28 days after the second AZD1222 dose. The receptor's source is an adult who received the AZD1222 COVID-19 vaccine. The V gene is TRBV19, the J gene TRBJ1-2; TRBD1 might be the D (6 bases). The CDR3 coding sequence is TGTGCCAGTAAGACAGGAGTTGATGGCTACACCTTC. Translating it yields CASKTGVDGYTF. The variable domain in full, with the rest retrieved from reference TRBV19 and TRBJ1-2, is DGGITQSPKYLFRKEGQNVTLSCEQNLNHDAMYWYRQDPGQGLRLIYYSQIVNDFQKGDIAEGYSVSREKKESFPLTVTSAQKNPTAFYLCASKTGVDGYTFGSGTRLTVV.